The source of this T cell receptor beta chain is a study of T cells in Graves' hyperthyroidism and ophthalmopathy. Study information: Peripheral blood samples were taken at initial diagnosis, prior to any treatment.

The table lists this clonotype with many counts. Antigen specificity is unknown. Blood was drawn at first hyperthyroidism diagnosis, before any ophthalmopathy symptoms. Fresh 10 ml peripheral blood yielded PBMCs. Amplification of TCR beta CDR3 regions was performed using RNA transcripts as template. TCR CDR3 regions were first amplified by RT-PCR with HTBI primers. MiXCR, run by TCRdb on the multiplex PCR reads, gives a single entry per CDR3 protein. The top ten hold roughly 5.7% of the sample, which has some 600,000 distinct CDR3 sequences, approximately 13% seen once. Overall study findings and caveats: Within blood appeared most thyroid clonotypes that had expanded above 0.001.

The TCR originated in a woman in her twenties or thirties with Graves' hyperthyroidism that later progressed to Graves' ophthalmopathy. Sequenced sample: blood.

This CDR3 is CASSVGSSTNEKLFF. As DNA, the CDR3 is TGTGCCAGCAGCGTGGGGTCCTCAACTAATGAAAAACTGTTTTTT. J is TRBJ1-4 and V is TRBV9; D uncertain. V lost 2 bases and J lost 0, with 8 bases in between. This CDR3 is built from 15 residues. CDR1 is SGDLS and CDR2 is YYNGEE in the germline V gene.